This T cell receptor beta chain was observed in a study of T cell repertoires in ileal Crohn's disease. TCRdb's table, derived via immunoSEQ multiplex PCR, lists solely in-frame clones and lacks some. This table has 15,000 to 20,000 clones, 75% to 80% appearing once. The time point here: inflamed ileum from the surgical specimen. The CDR3 contains 13 residues. Germline values: CDR1 MNHEY, CDR2 SMNVEV (reference sequence). V lost 3 bases and J lost 1, with 4 bases in between. The TCR sequence derives from an adult with Crohn's disease. Sequencing was carried out using ileal tissue. V and J are TRBV27 and TRBJ2-1; D is undetermined. CDR3 in amino acids: CASSFGSYNEQFF. CDR3 nucleotide sequence: TGTGCCAGCAGTTTTGGGTCCTACAATGAGCAGTTCTTC.